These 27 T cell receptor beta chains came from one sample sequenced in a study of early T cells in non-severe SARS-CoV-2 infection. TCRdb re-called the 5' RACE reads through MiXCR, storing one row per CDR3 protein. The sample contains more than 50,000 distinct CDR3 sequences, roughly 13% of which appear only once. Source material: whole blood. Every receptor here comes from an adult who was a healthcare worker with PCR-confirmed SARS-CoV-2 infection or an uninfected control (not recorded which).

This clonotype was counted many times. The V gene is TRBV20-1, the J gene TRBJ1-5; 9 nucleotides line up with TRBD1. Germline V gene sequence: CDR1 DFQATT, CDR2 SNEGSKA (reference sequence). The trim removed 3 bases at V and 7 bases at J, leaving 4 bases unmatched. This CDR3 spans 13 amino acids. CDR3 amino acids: CSARQDRGQPQHF. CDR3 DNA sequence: TGCAGTGCTAGGCAGGACAGGGGCCAGCCCCAGCATTTT.

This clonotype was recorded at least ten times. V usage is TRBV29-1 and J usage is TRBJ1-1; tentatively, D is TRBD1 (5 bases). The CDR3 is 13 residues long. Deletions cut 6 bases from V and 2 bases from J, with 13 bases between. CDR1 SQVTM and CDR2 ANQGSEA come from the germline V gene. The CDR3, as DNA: TGCAGCGTGGCTCAGGGTGTTAACACTGAAGCTTTCTTT. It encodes CSVAQGVNTEAFF.

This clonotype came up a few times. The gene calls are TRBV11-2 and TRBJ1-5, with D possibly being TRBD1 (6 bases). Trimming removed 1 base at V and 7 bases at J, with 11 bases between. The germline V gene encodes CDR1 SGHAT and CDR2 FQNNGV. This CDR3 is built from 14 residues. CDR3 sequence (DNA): TGTGCCAGCAGCTTAGTACAGGGCTTCCAGCCCCAGCATTTT. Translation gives CASSLVQGFQPQHF.

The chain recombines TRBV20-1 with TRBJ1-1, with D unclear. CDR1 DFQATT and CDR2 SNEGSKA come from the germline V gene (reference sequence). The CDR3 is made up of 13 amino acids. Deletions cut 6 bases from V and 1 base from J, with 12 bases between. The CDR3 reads CSAWEGKNTEAFF. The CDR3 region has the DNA TGCAGTGCGTGGGAGGGCAAGAACACTGAAGCTTTCTTT.

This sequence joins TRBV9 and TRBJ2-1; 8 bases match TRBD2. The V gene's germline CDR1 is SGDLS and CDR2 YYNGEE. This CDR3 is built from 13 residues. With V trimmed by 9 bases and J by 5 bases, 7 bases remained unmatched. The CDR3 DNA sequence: TGTGCCAACCCGGGAGGGTTCGACAATGAGCAGTTCTTC. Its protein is CANPGGFDNEQFF.

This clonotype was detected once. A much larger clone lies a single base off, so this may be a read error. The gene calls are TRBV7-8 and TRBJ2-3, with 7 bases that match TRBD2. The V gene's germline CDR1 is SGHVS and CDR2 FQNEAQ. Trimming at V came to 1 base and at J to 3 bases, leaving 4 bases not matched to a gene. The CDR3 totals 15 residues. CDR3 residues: CASSLGLGGTDTQYF. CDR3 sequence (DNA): TGTGCCAGCAGCTTAGGACTGGGGGGGACAGATACGCAGTATTTT.

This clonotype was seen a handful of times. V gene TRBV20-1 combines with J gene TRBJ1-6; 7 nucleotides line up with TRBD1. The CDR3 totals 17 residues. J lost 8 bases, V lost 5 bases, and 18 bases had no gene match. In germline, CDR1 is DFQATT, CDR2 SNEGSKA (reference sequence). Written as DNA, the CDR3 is TGCAGTGCTCGCCTCAGGACAGGCGGTGCGGCGGATTCACCCCTCCACTTT. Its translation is CSARLRTGGAADSPLHF.

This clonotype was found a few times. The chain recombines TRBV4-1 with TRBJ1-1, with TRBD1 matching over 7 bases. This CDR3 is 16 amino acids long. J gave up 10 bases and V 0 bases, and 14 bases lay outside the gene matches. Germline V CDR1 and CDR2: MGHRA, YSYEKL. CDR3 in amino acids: CASSQEPRARGRGAFF. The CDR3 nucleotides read TGCGCCAGCAGCCAAGAGCCCCGGGCAAGGGGGCGAGGAGCTTTCTTT.

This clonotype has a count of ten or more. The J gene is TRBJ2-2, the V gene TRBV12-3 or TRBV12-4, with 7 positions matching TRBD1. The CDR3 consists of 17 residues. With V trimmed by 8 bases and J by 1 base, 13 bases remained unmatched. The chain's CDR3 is CASGIGTAKRNTGELFF. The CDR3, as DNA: TGTGCCAGCGGGATAGGGACAGCTAAAAGGAACACCGGGGAGCTGTTTTTT.

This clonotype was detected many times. CDR3 region: CASRDRATYEQYF. CDR3 DNA sequence: TGCGCCAGCAGGGACAGGGCCACCTACGAGCAGTACTTC. The chain has TRBV5-1 and TRBJ2-7; TRBD1 matches 8 bases. The CDR3 loop spans 13 amino acids. With V trimmed by 5 bases and J by 2 bases, 3 bases remained unmatched. Germline V gene data show CDR1 as SGHRS and CDR2 as YFSETQ.

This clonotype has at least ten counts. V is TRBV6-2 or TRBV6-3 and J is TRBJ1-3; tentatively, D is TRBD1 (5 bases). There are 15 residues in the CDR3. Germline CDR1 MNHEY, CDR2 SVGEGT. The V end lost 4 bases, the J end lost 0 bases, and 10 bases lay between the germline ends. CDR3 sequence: CASSWGTDSGNTIYF. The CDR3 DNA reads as TGTGCCAGCAGTTGGGGGACGGACTCTGGAAACACCATATATTTT.

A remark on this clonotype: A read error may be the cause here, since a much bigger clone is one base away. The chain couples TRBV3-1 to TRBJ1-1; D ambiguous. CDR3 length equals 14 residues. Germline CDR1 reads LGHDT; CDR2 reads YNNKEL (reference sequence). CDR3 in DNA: TGTGCCAGCGGCCAAGCTGGACGGAACACTGAAGCTTTCTTT. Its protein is CASGQAGRNTEAFF.

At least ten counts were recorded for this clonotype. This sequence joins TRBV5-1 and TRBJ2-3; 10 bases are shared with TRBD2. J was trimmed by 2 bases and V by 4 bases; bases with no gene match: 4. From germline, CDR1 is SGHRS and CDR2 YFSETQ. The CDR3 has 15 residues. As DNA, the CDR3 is TGCGCCAGCAGCGAACTAGCGGGGTCCACAGATACGCAGTATTTT. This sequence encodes CASSELAGSTDTQYF.

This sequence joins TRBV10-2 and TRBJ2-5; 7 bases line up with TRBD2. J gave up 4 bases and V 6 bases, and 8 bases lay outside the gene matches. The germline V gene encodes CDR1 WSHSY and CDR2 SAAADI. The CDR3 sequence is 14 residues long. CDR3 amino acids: CASSTHSSGETQYF. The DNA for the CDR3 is TGCGCCAGCAGCACCCACTCTAGCGGAGAGACCCAGTACTTC.

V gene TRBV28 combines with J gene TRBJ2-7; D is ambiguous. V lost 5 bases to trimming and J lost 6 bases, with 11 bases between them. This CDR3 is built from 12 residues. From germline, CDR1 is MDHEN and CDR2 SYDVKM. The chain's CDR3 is CASSQQLREQYF. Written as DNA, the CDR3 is TGTGCCAGCAGTCAACAGCTCCGCGAGCAGTACTTC.

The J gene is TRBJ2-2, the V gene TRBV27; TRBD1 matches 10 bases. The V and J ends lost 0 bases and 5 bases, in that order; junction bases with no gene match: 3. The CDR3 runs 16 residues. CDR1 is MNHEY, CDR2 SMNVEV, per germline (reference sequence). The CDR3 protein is CASSLSRDRGTGELFF. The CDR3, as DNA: TGTGCCAGCAGTTTATCGAGGGACAGGGGAACCGGGGAGCTGTTTTTT.

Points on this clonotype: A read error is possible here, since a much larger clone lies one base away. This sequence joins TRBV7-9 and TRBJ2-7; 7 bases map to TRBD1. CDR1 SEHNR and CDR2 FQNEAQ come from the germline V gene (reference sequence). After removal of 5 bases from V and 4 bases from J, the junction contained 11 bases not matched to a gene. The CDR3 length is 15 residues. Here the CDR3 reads CASSHGTAQSYEQYF. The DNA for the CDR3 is TGTGCCAGCAGCCATGGGACAGCTCAATCTTACGAGCAGTACTTC.

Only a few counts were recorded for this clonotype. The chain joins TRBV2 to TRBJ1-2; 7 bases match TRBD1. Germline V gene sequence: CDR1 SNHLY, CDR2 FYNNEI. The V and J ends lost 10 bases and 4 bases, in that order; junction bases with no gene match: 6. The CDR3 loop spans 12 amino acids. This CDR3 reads CAIRGTVYGYTF. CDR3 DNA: TGTGCCATCCGAGGGACAGTCTATGGCTACACCTTC.

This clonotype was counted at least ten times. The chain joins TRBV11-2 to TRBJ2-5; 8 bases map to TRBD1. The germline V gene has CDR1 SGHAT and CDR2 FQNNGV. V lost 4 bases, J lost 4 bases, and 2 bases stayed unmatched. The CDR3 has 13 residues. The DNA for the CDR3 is TGTGCCAGCAGCTATGGACAGGGAGAGACCCAGTACTTC. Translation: CASSYGQGETQYF.

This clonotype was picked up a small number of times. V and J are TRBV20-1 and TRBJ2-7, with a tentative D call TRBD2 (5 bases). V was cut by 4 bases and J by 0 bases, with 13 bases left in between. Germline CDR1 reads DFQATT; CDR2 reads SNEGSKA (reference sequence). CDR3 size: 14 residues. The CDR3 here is CSATNPGISYEQYF. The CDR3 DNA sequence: TGCAGTGCTACTAATCCGGGGATCTCCTACGAGCAGTACTTC.

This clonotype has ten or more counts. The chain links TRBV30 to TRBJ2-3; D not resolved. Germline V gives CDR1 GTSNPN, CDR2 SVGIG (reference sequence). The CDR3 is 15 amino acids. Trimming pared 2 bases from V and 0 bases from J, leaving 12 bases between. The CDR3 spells CAWSSGVGSTDTQYF. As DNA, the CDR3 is TGTGCCTGGAGTTCAGGAGTGGGTAGCACAGATACGCAGTATTTT.

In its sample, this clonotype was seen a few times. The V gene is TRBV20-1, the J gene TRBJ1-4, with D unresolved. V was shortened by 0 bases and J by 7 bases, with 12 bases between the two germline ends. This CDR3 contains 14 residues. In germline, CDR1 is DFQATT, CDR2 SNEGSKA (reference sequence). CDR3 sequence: CSAREKRKREKLFF. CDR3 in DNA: TGCAGTGCTAGAGAGAAAAGGAAGCGTGAAAAACTGTTTTTT.

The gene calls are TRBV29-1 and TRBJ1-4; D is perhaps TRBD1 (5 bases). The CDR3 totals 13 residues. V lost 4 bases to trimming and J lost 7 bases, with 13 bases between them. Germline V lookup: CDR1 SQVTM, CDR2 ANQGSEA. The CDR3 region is CSVVLGAGEKLFF. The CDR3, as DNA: TGCAGCGTTGTTTTAGGGGCAGGTGAAAAACTGTTTTTT.

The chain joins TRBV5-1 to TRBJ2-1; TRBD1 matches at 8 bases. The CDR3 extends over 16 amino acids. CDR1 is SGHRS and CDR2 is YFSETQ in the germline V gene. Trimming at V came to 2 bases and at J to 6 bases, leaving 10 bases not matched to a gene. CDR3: CASSLDSDRVCNEQFF. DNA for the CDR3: TGCGCCAGCAGCTTAGACTCGGACAGGGTCTGCAATGAGCAGTTCTTC.

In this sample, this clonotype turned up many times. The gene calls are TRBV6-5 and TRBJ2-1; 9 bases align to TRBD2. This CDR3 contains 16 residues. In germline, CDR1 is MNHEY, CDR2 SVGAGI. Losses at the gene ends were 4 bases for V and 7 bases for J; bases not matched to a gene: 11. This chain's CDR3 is CASSSPLAGTLNEQFF. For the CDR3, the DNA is TGTGCCAGCAGTTCCCCTCTAGCGGGGACCTTAAATGAGCAGTTCTTC.

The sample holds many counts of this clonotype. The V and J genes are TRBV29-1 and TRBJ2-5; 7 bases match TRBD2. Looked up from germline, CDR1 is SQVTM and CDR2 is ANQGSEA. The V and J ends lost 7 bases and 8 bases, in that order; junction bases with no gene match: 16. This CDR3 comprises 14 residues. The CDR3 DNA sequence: TGCAGCGGGACACCACTAGCGACCGCGGCAACCCAGTACTTC. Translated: CSGTPLATAATQYF.

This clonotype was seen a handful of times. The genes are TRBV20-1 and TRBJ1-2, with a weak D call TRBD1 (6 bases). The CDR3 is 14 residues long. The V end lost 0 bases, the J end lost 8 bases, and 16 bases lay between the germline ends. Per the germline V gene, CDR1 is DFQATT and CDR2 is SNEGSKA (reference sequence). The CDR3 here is CSARDSVQGIGYTF. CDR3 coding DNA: TGCAGTGCTAGAGATTCTGTCCAGGGGATCGGCTACACCTTC.